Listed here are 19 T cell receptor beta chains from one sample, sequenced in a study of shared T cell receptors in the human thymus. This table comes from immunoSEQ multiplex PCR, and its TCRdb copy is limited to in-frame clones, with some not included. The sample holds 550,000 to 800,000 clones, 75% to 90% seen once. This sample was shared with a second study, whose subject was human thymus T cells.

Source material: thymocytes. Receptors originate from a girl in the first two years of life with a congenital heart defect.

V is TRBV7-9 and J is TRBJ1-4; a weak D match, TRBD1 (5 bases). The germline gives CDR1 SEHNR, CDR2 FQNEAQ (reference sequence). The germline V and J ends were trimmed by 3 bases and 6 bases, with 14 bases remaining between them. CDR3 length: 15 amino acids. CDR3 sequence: CASSFSCLRDEKLFF. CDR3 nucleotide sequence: TGTGCCAGCAGCTTTTCATGTCTCAGGGATGAAAAACTGTTTTTT.

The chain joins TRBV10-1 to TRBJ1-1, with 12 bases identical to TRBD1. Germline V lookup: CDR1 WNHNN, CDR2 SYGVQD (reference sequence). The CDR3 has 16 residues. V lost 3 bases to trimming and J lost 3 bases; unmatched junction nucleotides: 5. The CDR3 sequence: CASSEGTGGWYTEAFF. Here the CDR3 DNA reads TGCGCCAGCAGTGAAGGGACAGGGGGCTGGTACACTGAAGCTTTCTTT.

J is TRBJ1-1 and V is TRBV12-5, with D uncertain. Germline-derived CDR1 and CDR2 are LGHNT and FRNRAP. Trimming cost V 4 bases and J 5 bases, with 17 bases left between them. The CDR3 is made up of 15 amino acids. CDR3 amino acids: CASGSIRGGFTEAFF. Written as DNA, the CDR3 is TGTGCTAGTGGTTCCATCCGGGGAGGATTTACTGAAGCTTTCTTT.

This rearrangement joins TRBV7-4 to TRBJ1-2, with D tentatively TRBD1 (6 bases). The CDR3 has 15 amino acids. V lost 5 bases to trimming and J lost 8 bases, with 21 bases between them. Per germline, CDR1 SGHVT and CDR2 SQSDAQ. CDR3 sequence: CASSPRPGAERGYTF. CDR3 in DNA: TGTGCCAGCAGCCCCCGCCCAGGGGCAGAGCGGGGCTACACCTTC.

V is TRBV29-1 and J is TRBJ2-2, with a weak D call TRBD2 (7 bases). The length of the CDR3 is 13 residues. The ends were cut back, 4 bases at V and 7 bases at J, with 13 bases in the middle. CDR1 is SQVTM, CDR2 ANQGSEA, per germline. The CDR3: CSVVAGAGGELFF. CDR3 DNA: TGCAGCGTTGTTGCGGGGGCGGGCGGGGAGCTGTTTTTT.

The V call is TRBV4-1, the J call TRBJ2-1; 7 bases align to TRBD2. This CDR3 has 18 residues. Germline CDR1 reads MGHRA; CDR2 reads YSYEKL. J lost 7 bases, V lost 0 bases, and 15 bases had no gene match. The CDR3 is CASSQDRIYGGIENEQFF. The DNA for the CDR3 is TGCGCCAGCAGCCAAGATAGAATTTACGGGGGGATTGAGAATGAGCAGTTCTTC.

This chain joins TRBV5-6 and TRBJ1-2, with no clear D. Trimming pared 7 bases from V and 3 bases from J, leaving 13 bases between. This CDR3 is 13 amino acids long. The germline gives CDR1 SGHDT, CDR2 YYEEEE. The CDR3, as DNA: TGTGCCAGCGCTCGGGGAGGTTACTATGGCTACACCTTC. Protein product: CASARGGYYGYTF.

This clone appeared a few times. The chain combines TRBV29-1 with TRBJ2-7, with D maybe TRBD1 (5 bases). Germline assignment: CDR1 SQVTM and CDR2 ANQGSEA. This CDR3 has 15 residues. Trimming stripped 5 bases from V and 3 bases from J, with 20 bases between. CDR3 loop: CSVLIDPKGDYEQYF. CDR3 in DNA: TGCAGCGTTCTCATAGACCCAAAAGGGGACTACGAGCAGTACTTC.

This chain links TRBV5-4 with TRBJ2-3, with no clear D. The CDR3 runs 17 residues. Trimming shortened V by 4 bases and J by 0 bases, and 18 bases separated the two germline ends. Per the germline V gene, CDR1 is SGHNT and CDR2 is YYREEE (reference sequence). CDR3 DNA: TGTGCCAGCAGCCCCGAGGCAGTCCGAGCTAGCACAGATACGCAGTATTTT. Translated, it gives CASSPEAVRASTDTQYF. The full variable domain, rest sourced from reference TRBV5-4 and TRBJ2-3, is ETGVTQSPTHLIKTRGQQVTLRCSSQSGHNTVSWYQQALGQGPQFIFQYYREEENGRGNFPPRFSGLQFPNYSSELNVNALELDDSALYLCASSPEAVRASTDTQYFGPGTRLTVL.

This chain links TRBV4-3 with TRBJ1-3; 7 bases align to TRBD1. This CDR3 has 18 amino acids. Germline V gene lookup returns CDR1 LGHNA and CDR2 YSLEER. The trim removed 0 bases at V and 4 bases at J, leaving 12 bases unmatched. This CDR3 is CASSQDLRPRTGGNTIYF. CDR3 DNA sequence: TGCGCCAGCAGCCAAGATCTTCGACCTAGGACAGGAGGAAACACCATATATTTT.

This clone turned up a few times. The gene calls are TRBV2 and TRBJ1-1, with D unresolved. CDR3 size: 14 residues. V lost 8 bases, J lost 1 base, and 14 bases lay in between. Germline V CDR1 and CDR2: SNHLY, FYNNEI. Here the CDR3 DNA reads TGTGCCAGCCTCGGATCAACAGAGAACACTGAAGCTTTCTTT. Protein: CASLGSTENTEAFF.

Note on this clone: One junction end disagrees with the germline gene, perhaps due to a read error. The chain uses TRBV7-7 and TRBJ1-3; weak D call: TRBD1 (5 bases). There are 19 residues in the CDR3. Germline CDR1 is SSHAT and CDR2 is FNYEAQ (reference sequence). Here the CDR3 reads CASSFTTAQPPNSGNTIYF. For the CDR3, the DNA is TGTGCTAGCAGCTTTACGACAGCACAACCACCGAACTCTGGAAACACCATATATTTT.

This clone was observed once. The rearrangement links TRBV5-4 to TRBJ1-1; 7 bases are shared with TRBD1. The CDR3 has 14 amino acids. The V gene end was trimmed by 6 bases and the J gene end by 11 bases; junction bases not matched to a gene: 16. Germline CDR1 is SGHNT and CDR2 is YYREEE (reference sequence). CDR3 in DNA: TGTGCCAGCACCCGGACAGGCTTCCCAGGGGGGGCTTTCTTT. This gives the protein CASTRTGFPGGAFF.

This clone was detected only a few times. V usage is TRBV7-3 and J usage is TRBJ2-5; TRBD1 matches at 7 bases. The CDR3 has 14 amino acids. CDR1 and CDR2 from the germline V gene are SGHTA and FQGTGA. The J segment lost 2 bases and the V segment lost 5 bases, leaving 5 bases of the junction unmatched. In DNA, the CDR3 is TGTGCCAGCAGCCTCTCAGGGGGACAAGAGACCCAGTACTTC. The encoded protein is CASSLSGGQETQYF.

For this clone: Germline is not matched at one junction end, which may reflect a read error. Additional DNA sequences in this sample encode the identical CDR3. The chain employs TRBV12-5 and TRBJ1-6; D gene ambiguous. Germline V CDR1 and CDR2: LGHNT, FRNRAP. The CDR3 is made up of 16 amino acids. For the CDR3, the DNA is TGTGCTAGTGGTTTTGAGATAAGAGCATATAATTCCCCCCTCCACTTT. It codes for CASGFEIRAYNSPLHF.

CDR3 sequence (DNA): TGTGCTAGTGGTTTGGTATCTCGTCCGGTACGCGACGCCGTTAGCTCTGGCTACACCTTC. As protein: CASGLVSRPVRDAVSSGYTF. The J gene is TRBJ1-2, the V gene TRBV12-5; D gene ambiguous. Per the germline V gene, CDR1 is LGHNT and CDR2 is FRNRAP. Trimming removed 0 bases from V and 7 bases from J, with 30 bases in between. The CDR3 runs 20 residues.

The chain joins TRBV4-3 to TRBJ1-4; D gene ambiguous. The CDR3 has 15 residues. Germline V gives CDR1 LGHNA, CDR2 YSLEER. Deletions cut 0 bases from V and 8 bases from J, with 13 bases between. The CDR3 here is CASSQDPEGKEKLFF. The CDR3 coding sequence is TGCGCCAGCAGCCAAGACCCAGAGGGAAAGGAAAAACTGTTTTTT.

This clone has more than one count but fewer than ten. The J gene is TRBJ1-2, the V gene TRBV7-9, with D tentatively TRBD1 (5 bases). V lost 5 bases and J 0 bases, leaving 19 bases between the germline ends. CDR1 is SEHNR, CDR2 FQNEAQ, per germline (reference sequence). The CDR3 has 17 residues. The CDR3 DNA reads TGTGCCAGCAGCCGAAGGATTGGACACTATCCTAACTATGGCTACACCTTC. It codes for CASSRRIGHYPNYGYTF.

CDR3 nucleotides: TGTGCCAGCAGTGATCAACAGGGGTTCCCCCACACTGAAGCTTTCTTT. Translating gives CASSDQQGFPHTEAFF. The chain combines TRBV6-1 with TRBJ1-1, with 7 bases matching TRBD1. Trimming removed 3 bases from V and 3 bases from J; junction bases left unmatched: 10. The germline gives CDR1 MNHNS, CDR2 SASEGT. This CDR3 region has 16 residues.